The rows below give T cell receptor beta chains drawn from one sample of a study of blood T cell repertoires in COVID-19. TCRdb keeps only in-frame clones here, not all; method: immunoSEQ multiplex PCR. This sample has roughly 190,000 clones; 85% to 95% occur once, and the top ten carry 0.6% to 0.9%. Sequencing was done on a sample of peripheral blood. These receptor sequences come from a man younger than 40 with COVID-19, enrolled during active disease. CDR3s include the opening cysteine and the closing phenylalanine or tryptophan. A D gene is named only where the DNA matches it firmly. Clone size is shown for a subset of rows, as once, few, many or a class of expanded clone.

d_call: TRBD2; j_call: TRBJ2-7; cdr3_length: 14; v_call: TRBV27; clone_size: -; cdr3_aa: CASSFAGGSYEQYF; cdr3_nt: TGTGCCAGCAGTTTTGCGGGGGGAAGCTACGAGCAGTACTTC
d_call: -; j_call: TRBJ1-5; cdr3_length: 15; v_call: TRBV4-1; clone_size: -; cdr3_aa: CASSLSEGRHQPQHF; cdr3_nt: TGCGCCAGCAGCCTAAGCGAGGGGAGGCATCAGCCCCAGCATTTT
d_call: -; j_call: TRBJ1-6; cdr3_length: 13; v_call: TRBV12-3/TRBV12-4; clone_size: -; cdr3_aa: CASSLGGLTPLHF; cdr3_nt: TGTGCCAGCAGTTTAGGCGGACTTACACCCCTCCACTTT
d_call: TRBD1; j_call: TRBJ2-7; cdr3_length: 15; v_call: TRBV18; clone_size: -; cdr3_aa: CASSARQGMLYEQYF; cdr3_nt: TGTGCCAGCTCAGCCAGACAGGGAATGCTCTACGAGCAGTACTTC
d_call: -; j_call: TRBJ2-7; cdr3_length: 13; v_call: TRBV30; clone_size: -; cdr3_aa: CAWSGAGIYEQYF; cdr3_nt: TGTGCCTGGAGTGGGGCCGGTATCTACGAGCAGTACTTC
d_call: TRBD1; j_call: TRBJ2-1; cdr3_length: 13; v_call: TRBV19; clone_size: -; cdr3_aa: CASSTGTTGEQFF; cdr3_nt: TGTGCCAGTAGTACCGGAACGACAGGGGAGCAGTTCTTC
d_call: TRBD1; j_call: TRBJ1-4; cdr3_length: 13; v_call: TRBV3-1/TRBV3-2; clone_size: -; cdr3_aa: CASSRDRDEKLFF; cdr3_nt: TGTGCCAGCAGCCGGGACAGGGATGAAAAACTGTTTTTT
d_call: -; j_call: TRBJ2-5; cdr3_length: 14; v_call: TRBV5-6; clone_size: -; cdr3_aa: CASSLGAFGETQYF; cdr3_nt: TGTGCCAGCAGCTTGGGGGCGTTCGGAGAGACCCAGTACTTC
d_call: TRBD2; j_call: TRBJ2-3; cdr3_length: 15; v_call: TRBV13; clone_size: -; cdr3_aa: CASSLGSSGGDTQYF; cdr3_nt: TGTGCCAGCAGCTTAGGCTCTAGCGGGGGAGATACGCAGTATTTT
d_call: -; j_call: TRBJ1-6; cdr3_length: 15; v_call: TRBV5-1; clone_size: -; cdr3_aa: CASSILDGGGSPLHF; cdr3_nt: TGCGCCAGCAGCATACTAGATGGGGGCGGATCACCCCTCCACTTT
d_call: -; j_call: TRBJ2-1; cdr3_length: 13; v_call: TRBV18; clone_size: -; cdr3_aa: CASSPGPGNEQFF; cdr3_nt: TGTGCCAGCTCACCGGGCCCAGGGAATGAGCAGTTCTTC
d_call: -; j_call: TRBJ2-7; cdr3_length: 17; v_call: TRBV9; clone_size: -; cdr3_aa: CASSVGGTVGAIYEQYF; cdr3_nt: TGTGCCAGCAGCGTAGGGGGTACGGTGGGGGCGATCTACGAGCAGTACTTC
d_call: TRBD2; j_call: TRBJ2-3; cdr3_length: 19; v_call: TRBV3-1/TRBV3-2; clone_size: -; cdr3_aa: CASSSFETSGGDITDTQYF; cdr3_nt: TGTGCCAGCAGCTCCTTCGAGACTAGCGGGGGGGACATCACAGATACGCAGTATTTT
d_call: TRBD2; j_call: TRBJ2-2; cdr3_length: 15; v_call: TRBV3-1/TRBV3-2; clone_size: once; cdr3_aa: CASSHSGGNTGELFF; cdr3_nt: TGTGCCAGCAGCCATAGCGGGGGGAACACCGGGGAGCTGTTTTTT
d_call: -; j_call: TRBJ2-1; cdr3_length: 15; v_call: TRBV7-9; clone_size: once; cdr3_aa: CASSLEPISYNEQFF; cdr3_nt: TGTGCCAGCAGCTTAGAGCCAATCTCCTACAATGAGCAGTTCTTC
d_call: TRBD2; j_call: TRBJ2-1; cdr3_length: 18; v_call: TRBV9; clone_size: -; cdr3_aa: CASSVGLRGTSGYNEQFF; cdr3_nt: TGTGCCAGCAGCGTAGGCTTAAGGGGGACTAGCGGCTACAATGAGCAGTTCTTC
d_call: -; j_call: TRBJ1-5; cdr3_length: 12; v_call: TRBV3-1/TRBV3-2; clone_size: -; cdr3_aa: CASSPDRGPQHF; cdr3_nt: TGTGCCAGCAGCCCGGATAGAGGGCCCCAGCATTTT
d_call: TRBD1; j_call: TRBJ2-5; cdr3_length: 13; v_call: TRBV19; clone_size: -; cdr3_aa: CASSPTGGETQYF; cdr3_nt: TGTGCCAGTAGTCCCACAGGGGGGGAGACCCAGTACTTC
d_call: -; j_call: TRBJ1-6; cdr3_length: 15; v_call: TRBV27; clone_size: -; cdr3_aa: CASSPAGSYNSPLHF; cdr3_nt: TGTGCCAGCAGTCCCGCCGGCTCCTATAATTCACCCCTCCACTTT
d_call: -; j_call: TRBJ1-6; cdr3_length: 15; v_call: TRBV6-6; clone_size: -; cdr3_aa: CASTGGTASFSPLHF; cdr3_nt: TGTGCCAGCACCGGGGGGACGGCATCCTTTTCACCCCTCCACTTT
d_call: -; j_call: TRBJ1-1; cdr3_length: 14; v_call: TRBV3-1/TRBV3-2; clone_size: -; cdr3_aa: CASSPGQSNTEAFF; cdr3_nt: TGTGCCAGCAGCCCCGGACAGTCGAACACTGAAGCTTTCTTT
d_call: -; j_call: TRBJ2-5; cdr3_length: 14; v_call: TRBV3-1/TRBV3-2; clone_size: once; cdr3_aa: CASSQDIWAETQYF; cdr3_nt: TGTGCCAGCAGCCAAGATATCTGGGCAGAGACCCAGTACTTC
d_call: -; j_call: TRBJ1-2; cdr3_length: 11; v_call: TRBV6-2/TRBV6-3; clone_size: -; cdr3_aa: CASSYPYGYTF; cdr3_nt: TGTGCCAGCAGTTACCCGTATGGCTACACCTTC
d_call: TRBD2; j_call: TRBJ2-7; cdr3_length: 14; v_call: TRBV30; clone_size: once; cdr3_aa: CAWAISSGYYEQYF; cdr3_nt: TGTGCCTGGGCCATATCTAGCGGGTACTACGAGCAGTACTTC
d_call: -; j_call: TRBJ1-1; cdr3_length: 17; v_call: TRBV6-1; clone_size: -; cdr3_aa: CASSEDSRTDIETEAFF; cdr3_nt: TGTGCCAGCAGTGAAGATTCTAGGACAGACATTGAGACTGAAGCTTTCTTT
d_call: TRBD1; j_call: TRBJ1-1; cdr3_length: 14; v_call: TRBV9; clone_size: -; cdr3_aa: CASSDQTGATEAFF; cdr3_nt: TGTGCCAGCAGCGATCAAACAGGGGCCACTGAAGCTTTCTTT
d_call: -; j_call: TRBJ1-1; cdr3_length: 14; v_call: TRBV19; clone_size: -; cdr3_aa: CASRHRVGDTEAFF; cdr3_nt: TGTGCCAGTAGACACAGGGTTGGGGACACTGAAGCTTTCTTT
d_call: TRBD1; j_call: TRBJ1-1; cdr3_length: 14; v_call: TRBV7-9; clone_size: -; cdr3_aa: CASSRQGVRTEAFF; cdr3_nt: TGTGCCAGCAGCCGCCAGGGGGTGCGCACTGAAGCTTTCTTT
d_call: TRBD2; j_call: TRBJ2-7; cdr3_length: 16; v_call: TRBV10-2; clone_size: -; cdr3_aa: CASSETSGGPTYEQYF; cdr3_nt: TGCGCCAGCAGCGAGACTAGCGGGGGACCTACCTACGAGCAGTACTTC
d_call: TRBD1; j_call: TRBJ1-2; cdr3_length: 16; v_call: TRBV19; clone_size: -; cdr3_aa: CASSIPGGPLNYGYTF; cdr3_nt: TGTGCCAGTAGTATCCCAGGGGGCCCCCTTAACTATGGCTACACCTTC
d_call: TRBD1; j_call: TRBJ1-2; cdr3_length: 13; v_call: TRBV3-1/TRBV3-2; clone_size: -; cdr3_aa: CASSPRGLYGYTF; cdr3_nt: TGTGCCAGCAGCCCCAGGGGGCTCTATGGCTACACCTTC
d_call: -; j_call: TRBJ1-1; cdr3_length: 11; v_call: TRBV29-1; clone_size: once; cdr3_aa: CSAMGAIGAFF; cdr3_nt: TGCAGCGCCATGGGGGCAATCGGAGCTTTCTTT
d_call: -; j_call: TRBJ1-2; cdr3_length: 14; v_call: TRBV6-2/TRBV6-3; clone_size: few; cdr3_aa: CASSVDSAPHGYTF; cdr3_nt: TGTGCCAGCAGTGTGGACAGTGCCCCACATGGCTACACCTTC
d_call: -; j_call: TRBJ1-2; cdr3_length: 13; v_call: TRBV29-1; clone_size: -; cdr3_aa: CSVEDPGGRWYTF; cdr3_nt: TGCAGCGTTGAAGATCCCGGAGGACGTTGGTACACCTTC
d_call: TRBD1; j_call: TRBJ2-1; cdr3_length: 15; v_call: TRBV6-5; clone_size: once; cdr3_aa: CASSRDRGGFNEQFF; cdr3_nt: TGTGCCAGCAGCAGAGACAGGGGAGGATTCAATGAGCAGTTCTTC
d_call: TRBD1; j_call: TRBJ2-3; cdr3_length: 16; v_call: TRBV24-1; clone_size: -; cdr3_aa: CATSDPLGTGTDTQYF; cdr3_nt: TGTGCCACCAGTGACCCCCTCGGGACAGGCACAGATACGCAGTATTTT
d_call: -; j_call: TRBJ2-2; cdr3_length: 13; v_call: TRBV5-1; clone_size: -; cdr3_aa: CASSLAFTGELFF; cdr3_nt: TGCGCCAGCAGCTTGGCTTTCACCGGGGAGCTGTTTTTT
d_call: TRBD1; j_call: TRBJ2-5; cdr3_length: 16; v_call: TRBV5-1; clone_size: -; cdr3_aa: CASSQTGFRGGETQYF; cdr3_nt: TGCGCCAGCAGCCAGACAGGGTTCCGCGGCGGTGAGACCCAGTACTTC
d_call: TRBD2; j_call: TRBJ2-7; cdr3_length: 14; v_call: TRBV9; clone_size: -; cdr3_aa: CASSETGGGYEQYF; cdr3_nt: TGTGCCAGCAGCGAGACGGGAGGGGGATACGAGCAGTACTTC
d_call: TRBD1; j_call: TRBJ2-2; cdr3_length: 15; v_call: TRBV10-3; clone_size: -; cdr3_aa: CAISGQGANTGELFF; cdr3_nt: TGTGCCATCAGCGGACAGGGCGCGAACACCGGGGAGCTGTTTTTT
d_call: -; j_call: TRBJ2-7; cdr3_length: 18; v_call: TRBV9; clone_size: -; cdr3_aa: CASSVGLARGPITYEQYF; cdr3_nt: TGTGCCAGCAGCGTAGGTCTCGCTAGAGGCCCCATAACCTACGAGCAGTACTTC
d_call: TRBD1; j_call: TRBJ2-5; cdr3_length: 17; v_call: TRBV18; clone_size: -; cdr3_aa: CASSPLPGQGNFETQYF; cdr3_nt: TGTGCCAGCTCACCATTACCGGGACAGGGGAATTTTGAGACCCAGTACTTC
d_call: TRBD1; j_call: TRBJ2-7; cdr3_length: 15; v_call: TRBV7-9; clone_size: -; cdr3_aa: CASSYWTGATYEQYF; cdr3_nt: TGTGCCAGCAGCTATTGGACAGGGGCCACCTACGAGCAGTACTTC
d_call: -; j_call: TRBJ1-6; cdr3_length: 15; v_call: TRBV15; clone_size: -; cdr3_aa: CATSRSSQGPSPLHF; cdr3_nt: TGTGCCACCAGCAGGTCAAGTCAGGGCCCTTCTCCCCTCCACTTT
d_call: TRBD1; j_call: TRBJ1-6; cdr3_length: 15; v_call: TRBV10-2; clone_size: -; cdr3_aa: CASSGPGQGSSPLHF; cdr3_nt: TGCGCCAGCAGTGGGCCGGGACAGGGGTCGTCACCCCTCCACTTT
d_call: -; j_call: TRBJ1-1; cdr3_length: 15; v_call: TRBV10-3; clone_size: -; cdr3_aa: CAISESALESTEAFF; cdr3_nt: TGTGCCATCAGTGAGTCAGCGTTGGAGAGCACTGAAGCTTTCTTT
d_call: -; j_call: TRBJ2-3; cdr3_length: 16; v_call: TRBV10-3; clone_size: -; cdr3_aa: CAISAGAHLSTDTQYF; cdr3_nt: TGTGCCATCAGTGCCGGAGCGCACCTGAGCACAGATACGCAGTATTTT
d_call: -; j_call: TRBJ2-2; cdr3_length: 15; v_call: TRBV5-1; clone_size: -; cdr3_aa: CASSLGTAEIGELFF; cdr3_nt: TGCGCCAGCAGCTTGGGGACAGCAGAAATCGGGGAGCTGTTTTTT
d_call: TRBD1; j_call: TRBJ2-6; cdr3_length: 16; v_call: TRBV10-2; clone_size: once; cdr3_aa: CASRDRGISGANVLTF; cdr3_nt: TGCGCCAGCAGGGACAGGGGTATCTCTGGGGCCAACGTCCTGACTTTC
d_call: -; j_call: TRBJ1-5; cdr3_length: 15; v_call: TRBV18; clone_size: -; cdr3_aa: CASSPDAGQVQPQHF; cdr3_nt: TGTGCCAGCTCCCCGGACGCAGGGCAGGTTCAGCCCCAGCATTTT